Listed below are T cell receptor beta chains from one sample, sequenced in a study of blood T cell repertoires in COVID-19. This table comes from immunoSEQ multiplex PCR, and its TCRdb copy is limited to in-frame clones, with some not included. The data contain around 100,000 clones, nearly 85% of them singletons. The sample taken for sequencing was peripheral blood. Receptors originate from a human donor in a cohort sampled during active or convalescent COVID-19. Each CDR3 is given with its conserved first and last residue. A D gene is named only where the DNA matches it firmly. Some rows have no size entry. The others give once, few or many, or a class for an expanded clone.

TRBD1 | . | TRBJ1-2 | TRBV6-5 | CASNGQGYGYTF | TGTGCCAGCAACGGACAGGGCTATGGCTACACCTTC
. | . | TRBJ1-2 | TRBV6-1 | CASSELMTDPSYGYTF | TGTGCCAGCAGTGAATTAATGACAGACCCCTCCTATGGCTACACCTTC
. | . | TRBJ2-7 | TRBV5-5 | CASSWVRSGVSEQYF | TGTGCCAGCAGCTGGGTGCGGTCAGGGGTCTCCGAGCAGTACTTC
. | . | TRBJ1-2 | TRBV4-2 | CASSQEKLRGLDYGYTF | TGTGCCAGCAGCCAAGAAAAGCTAAGGGGATTGGACTATGGCTACACCTTC
. | . | TRBJ2-1 | TRBV11-2 | CASSDGIDEQFF | TGTGCCAGCAGCGATGGTATAGATGAGCAGTTCTTC
. | . | TRBJ2-2 | TRBV5-5 | CASSLDSGGLNTGELFF | TGTGCCAGCAGCTTGGATTCGGGGGGCCTTAACACCGGGGAGCTGTTTTTT
TRBD2 | . | TRBJ2-1 | TRBV9 | CASSATSGGRYNEQFF | TGTGCCAGCAGCGCAACTAGCGGGGGGCGATACAATGAGCAGTTCTTC
. | . | TRBJ1-4 | TRBV6-1 | CASSEGGGNEKLFF | TGTGCCAGCAGTGAAGGGGGAGGAAATGAAAAACTGTTTTTT
TRBD2 | . | TRBJ2-7 | TRBV10-3 | CAIRALAGGPYEQYF | TGTGCCATCAGGGCCTTAGCGGGGGGCCCCTACGAGCAGTACTTC
TRBD1 | once | TRBJ1-2 | TRBV6-5 | CASNQDRARGYTF | TGTGCCAGCAACCAGGACAGGGCGCGGGGCTACACCTTC
TRBD1 | once | TRBJ2-7 | TRBV6-1 | CASSEDRGDEQYF | TGTGCCAGCAGTGAGGACAGGGGAGACGAGCAGTACTTC